These 28 T cell receptor beta chains share one sample of origin, sequenced in a study of T cell clonality in common variable immunodeficiency. Clones were sequenced by immunoSEQ multiplex PCR, and TCRdb holds only the in-frame ones, with some missing. In total the sample includes approximately 52,000 clones, none of them seen once. The sample comprised peripheral blood mononuclear cells. These receptor sequences come from a person aged 18-70 years in good health.

This clone was seen many times. The read ends 3 residues shy of where the CDR3 ends; the end is completed using the germline J gene. The V call is TRBV29-1, the J call TRBJ2-1; 9 bases match TRBD2. Germline values: CDR1 SQVTM, CDR2 ANQGSEA. V lost 4 bases to trimming and J lost 9 bases; unmatched junction nucleotides: 10. This CDR3 is built from 14 residues. The CDR3 loop is CSVGVAGGSSEQFF. CDR3 DNA, as far as it was read: TGCAGCGTTGGTGTGGCGGGAGGGTCTAGTGAG.

Details on this clone: The read ends 3 residues before the CDR3 terminus; that terminus is restored from the germline J gene. At the DNA level, this CDR3 is encoded by other sequences in the same sample as well. The rearrangement links TRBV5-1 to TRBJ2-3, with D maybe TRBD1 (5 bases). This CDR3 is built from 16 residues. The V gene lost 0 bases and the J gene lost 0 bases, with 11 bases spanning the gap. Germline V gene lookup returns CDR1 SGHRS and CDR2 YFSETQ. Incomplete CDR3 DNA: TGCGCCAGCAGCTTGGATGGGGCTCCGAGCACAGATACG. This translates into CASSLDGAPSTDT. The whole CDR3 sequence is CASSLDGAPSTDTQYF.

This clone was picked up a small number of times. The missing CDR3 end, 3 residues past where the read stops, is filled in from the germline J gene. This sequence joins TRBV18 and TRBJ1-2; no reliable D call. The CDR3 sequence is 15 residues long. Germline V gene sequence: CDR1 KGHSH, CDR2 LQKENI. The DNA read from the CDR3 is TGTGCCAGCTCCTCCAGTGCTAGCACCTACAATGAC. Translation: CASSSSASTYND. The CDR3 in its entirety is CASSSSASTYNDYTF.

The table lists this clone with a few counts. The missing CDR3 end, 3 residues past where the read stops, is filled in from the germline J gene. The chain recombines TRBV7-9 with TRBJ2-4, with no clear D. In germline, CDR1 is SEHNR, CDR2 FQNEAQ (reference sequence). The CDR3 runs to 12 residues. CDR3 protein: CASSLINYGQYF. The sequenced CDR3 bases are TGTGCCAGCAGCTTAATTAACTATGGT.

This clone has ten or more counts. The read comes to an end 3 residues before the CDR3 does, leaving the germline J gene to fill in the end. The chain employs TRBV2 and TRBJ2-1, with D possibly matching TRBD2 (6 bases). Germline CDR1 and CDR2: SNHLY and FYNNEI. This CDR3 has 16 amino acids. V dropped 5 bases and J dropped 9 bases, with 23 bases sitting between them. CDR3 DNA (partial): TGTGCCAGCAGTCAATCCCTAGCGTTCGCTCCTAGTGAG. This codes for CASSQSLAFAPSE. The CDR3, in full, reads CASSQSLAFAPSEQFF.

This clone was counted ten times or more. With the read ending 3 residues before the CDR3 end, the germline J gene is used to fill in that end. The chain joins TRBV30 to TRBJ1-1; D may be TRBD1 (6 bases). Trimming left V 0 bases short and J 6 bases short, with 8 bases between. CDR3 length equals 12 residues. Germline V gives CDR1 GTSNPN, CDR2 SVGIG (reference sequence). The CDR3 DNA, read in part, is TGTGCCTGGAGTGTAGGGGGGGCTGAA. Protein sequence: CAWSVGGAE. From start to end, the CDR3 is CAWSVGGAEAFF.

This clone appeared many times. The sequenced fragment ends 3 residues before the CDR3 boundary, so the rest is inferred from the germline J gene. V gene TRBV19 combines with J gene TRBJ2-7; the match to TRBD1 covers 8 bases. The CDR3 extends over 14 amino acids. The germline V gene encodes CDR1 LNHDA and CDR2 SQIVND (reference sequence). V shed 5 bases and J 3 bases; nucleotides not matched to a gene: 6. CDR3 loop: CASSASGTGYEQYF. The CDR3 bases that were read are TGTGCCAGTAGTGCGTCCGGGACAGGCTACGAG.

This clone was observed a handful of times. CDR3 DNA (partial): TGTGCCAGCAGACAGGGTTCGGGGTTAATGCAGCCC. Its protein product is CASRQGSGLMQP. The whole CDR3 protein reads CASRQGSGLMQPQHF. The chain has TRBV2 and TRBJ1-5; the D gene is possibly TRBD1 (6 bases). The read ends 3 residues shy of where the CDR3 ends; the end is completed using the germline J gene. The CDR3 has 15 residues. CDR1 and CDR2 (germline): SNHLY, FYNNEI. V dropped 6 bases and J dropped 7 bases, with 19 bases sitting between them.

On this clone itself: The read ends 3 residues shy of where the CDR3 ends; the end is completed using the germline J gene. The chain carries TRBV11-3 and TRBJ2-5; 11 nucleotides line up with TRBD1. The CDR3 runs to 14 residues. Unmatched junction bases numbered 2, after V lost 5 bases and J lost 3 bases. In germline, CDR1 is SGHNT, CDR2 YENEEA. CDR3 protein: CASSTGQGEETQYF. CDR3 DNA (partial): TGTGCCAGCAGCACGGGACAGGGGGAAGAGACC.

This clone has just a few counts. The read finishes 3 residues shy of the CDR3 end, and the germline J gene is used to complete it. The rearrangement joins TRBV7-9 to TRBJ1-2; D unclear. This CDR3 is built from 13 residues. Germline CDR1 is SEHNR and CDR2 is FQNEAQ (reference sequence). The CDR3 DNA, read in part, is TGTGCCAGCAGCTTATCCGGTGCTCTAGGC. Its translation is CASSLSGALG. The entire CDR3 reads CASSLSGALGYTF.

At least ten counts were recorded for this clone. The CDR3 goes on 3 residues after the read ends, and that part is filled in from the germline J gene. This chain connects TRBV7-3 to TRBJ2-3; TRBD1 might be the D (6 bases). The germline V gene has CDR1 SGHTA and CDR2 FQGTGA. The CDR3 is 14 amino acids. V was trimmed by 2 bases and J by 6 bases, leaving 12 bases between them. The CDR3: CASSLLGGRDTQYF. The sequenced part of the CDR3 DNA is TGTGCCAGCAGCTTACTTGGGGGCCGGGATACG.

At least ten counts were recorded for this clone. The CDR3 goes on 3 residues after the read ends, and that part is filled in from the germline J gene. J is TRBJ2-1 and V is TRBV7-3; no clear D gene. Germline V gives CDR1 SGHTA, CDR2 FQGTGA. V was clipped by 1 base and J by 0 bases, with 7 bases between them. The length of the CDR3 is 15 residues. CDR3 sequence reads: CASSLIQSSYNEQFF. The covered CDR3 bases are TGTGCCAGCAGCTTAATCCAGAGCTCCTACAATGAG.

This clone was counted many times. The read falls 3 residues short of the CDR3 end, and the missing part is taken from the germline J gene. The rearrangement uses TRBV29-1 and TRBJ2-5; 10 nucleotides match TRBD1. The CDR3 consists of 14 residues. Per the germline V gene, CDR1 is SQVTM and CDR2 is ANQGSEA. Trimming at V came to 0 bases and at J to 7 bases, leaving 5 bases not matched to a gene. The CDR3 sequence: CSVEEDGQGGTQYF. CDR3 DNA, as far as it was read: TGCAGCGTTGAAGAGGACGGACAGGGGGGGACC.

This clone appeared many times. The read terminates 3 residues before the CDR3 end, so the remaining end is supplied by the germline J gene. The rearrangement uses TRBV12-3 or TRBV12-4 and TRBJ2-2; no clear D. Trimming cost V 3 bases and J 7 bases, with 6 bases left between them. CDR3 length equals 12 residues. CDR3 in amino acids: CASSFGGGELFF. The part of the CDR3 DNA that was read is TGTGCCAGCAGTTTTGGCGGCGGGGAG.

This clone has ten or more counts. The read finishes 3 residues shy of the CDR3 end, and the germline J gene is used to complete it. The V call is TRBV5-1, the J call TRBJ2-5; TRBD1 matches at 7 bases. The CDR3 totals 13 residues. Germline CDR1 is SGHRS and CDR2 is YFSETQ. The V and J ends lost 2 bases and 4 bases, in that order; junction bases with no gene match: 2. CDR3 DNA (partial): TGCGCCAGCAGCTTCAGGGGGAGAGAGACC. This sequence encodes CASSFRGRET. The whole CDR3 region reads CASSFRGRETQYF.

This clone has ten or more counts. The read ends 3 residues shy of where the CDR3 ends; the end is completed using the germline J gene. This chain joins TRBV2 and TRBJ2-3, with TRBD1 as a possible D gene (5 bases). The V gene lost 7 bases and the J gene lost 5 bases, with 13 bases spanning the gap. The CDR3 is 13 amino acids. CDR1 and CDR2 from the germline V gene are SNHLY and FYNNEI. CDR3 loop: CASKSAGRDTQYF. The part of the CDR3 DNA that was read is TGTGCCAGCAAGTCGGCAGGGCGAGATACG.

This clone has at least ten counts. Read coverage stops 3 residues before the CDR3 terminus; the germline J gene supplies the remainder. The chain links TRBV6-2 or TRBV6-3 to TRBJ2-5, with TRBD2 matching over 13 bases. Germline trimming cut 4 bases from V and 4 bases from J; bases unmatched to any gene: 3. The CDR3 contains 15 residues. The V gene's germline CDR1 is MNHEY and CDR2 SVGEGT. The sequenced part of the CDR3 DNA is TGTGCCAGCAGTTTACTAGCGGGAGGGCGAGAGACC. As protein: CASSLLAGGRET. The whole CDR3 sequence reads CASSLLAGGRETQYF.

This clone occurred a few times. The read comes to an end 3 residues before the CDR3 does, leaving the germline J gene to fill in the end. The rearrangement joins TRBV2 to TRBJ1-1; unclear D gene. This CDR3 is 15 amino acids long. V was clipped by 3 bases and J by 0 bases, with 11 bases between them. From germline, CDR1 is SNHLY and CDR2 FYNNEI. Here the CDR3 reads CASSDIDSLNTEAFF. The CDR3 bases that were read are TGTGCCAGCAGTGACATCGACTCCCTGAACACTGAA.

This clone was found a few times. From the germline J gene comes the end of the CDR3, since the read stops 3 residues before it. V usage is TRBV30 and J usage is TRBJ1-2; D remains ambiguous. CDR3 length: 11 amino acids. Germline values: CDR1 GTSNPN, CDR2 SVGIG (reference sequence). The CDR3 protein is CAWSLQHDYTF. The CDR3 DNA, read in part, is TGTGCCTGGAGTTTACAGCACGAC.

There are many counts of this clone. The DNA ends 3 residues before the CDR3 does, and the rest of the CDR3 is filled in from the germline J gene. V is TRBV5-1 and J is TRBJ1-5; tentatively, D is TRBD1 (6 bases). CDR1 SGHRS and CDR2 YFSETQ come from the germline V gene. The V end lost 3 bases, the J end lost 0 bases, and 13 bases lay between the germline ends. The CDR3 consists of 16 residues. The sequenced part of the CDR3 DNA is TGCGCCAGCAGCTCCTGGACAGAATATAGCAATCAGCCC. Its protein product is CASSSWTEYSNQP. The complete CDR3 protein is CASSSWTEYSNQPQHF. Full variable domain (missing parts from reference TRBV5-1 and TRBJ1-5): KAGVTQTPRYLIKTRGQQVTLSCSPISGHRSVSWYQQTPGQGLQFLFEYFSETQRNKGNFPGRFSGRQFSNSRSEMNVSTLELGDSALYLCASSSWTEYSNQPQHFGDGTRLSIL.

Comment on this clone: The read finishes 3 residues shy of the CDR3 end, and the germline J gene is used to complete it. This sequence joins TRBV5-1 and TRBJ2-7; TRBD2 is a possible D gene (6 bases). CDR3 length: 13 amino acids. Germline V CDR1 and CDR2: SGHRS, YFSETQ. V was shortened by 3 bases and J by 1 base, with 8 bases between the two germline ends. The DNA read from the CDR3 is TGCGCCAGCAGCTCGGAGGGGTCCTACGAG. Translation: CASSSEGSYE. In full, the CDR3 reads CASSSEGSYEQYF. The full variable domain, its missing parts supplied by reference TRBV5-1 and TRBJ2-7, is KAGVTQTPRYLIKTRGQQVTLSCSPISGHRSVSWYQQTPGQGLQFLFEYFSETQRNKGNFPGRFSGRQFSNSRSEMNVSTLELGDSALYLCASSSEGSYEQYFGPGTRLTVT.

This clone occurred many times. The CDR3 is cut off 3 residues early in the read; its end comes from the germline J gene. This chain links TRBV20-1 with TRBJ2-2, with no clear D. CDR1 and CDR2 from the germline V gene are DFQATT and SNEGSKA (reference sequence). V was trimmed by 3 bases and J by 7 bases, leaving 9 bases between them. This CDR3 comprises 12 residues. This CDR3 reads CSASLRYGELFF. The sequenced CDR3 bases are TGCAGTGCTAGTCTGCGTTACGGGGAG.

This clone has at least ten counts. The read gets to within 3 residues of the CDR3 end, and the germline J gene fills in the rest. The chain joins TRBV7-2 to TRBJ1-4, with TRBD1 identical over 7 bases. The germline V gene has CDR1 SGHTA and CDR2 FQGNSA. CDR3 length equals 15 residues. J was trimmed by 4 bases and V by 5 bases; bases with no gene match: 7. Incomplete CDR3 DNA: TGTGCCAGCAGCCCCAGGACAGGCCGTAATGAAAAA. This translates into CASSPRTGRNEK. In full, the CDR3 is CASSPRTGRNEKLFF.

This clone was recorded a few times. The read finishes 3 residues shy of the CDR3 end, and the germline J gene is used to complete it. The chain joins TRBV30 to TRBJ1-1; no definite D call. The CDR3 is made up of 15 amino acids. Germline V gene sequence: CDR1 GTSNPN, CDR2 SVGIG (reference sequence). CDR3 in amino acids: CAWSVMSGRTDTAFF. The part of the CDR3 DNA that was read is TGTGCCTGGAGTGTCATGAGCGGGAGAACAGATACG.

As concerns this clone: The read terminates 3 residues ahead of where the CDR3 ends, so the germline J gene completes it. The chain joins TRBV13 to TRBJ2-3; 7 bases are a match to TRBD2. Germline V gene lookup returns CDR1 PRHDT and CDR2 FYEKMQ (reference sequence). The CDR3 sequence is 17 residues long. The junction had 11 bases not matched to a gene; V was cut back by 4 bases and J by 1 base. The CDR3 region is CASSSLGGSGGTDTQYF. The DNA read from the CDR3 is TGTGCCAGCAGCTCCCTGGGGGGGAGCGGGGGCACAGATACG.

This clone was picked up a small number of times. This sequence may be a read error, since a much larger clone differs from it by one base. The read comes to an end 3 residues before the CDR3 does, leaving the germline J gene to fill in the end. The same CDR3 can be traced to other DNA sequences in this sample. V usage is TRBV2 and J usage is TRBJ1-3; D is perhaps TRBD1 (5 bases). This CDR3 has 17 amino acids. The germline CDR1 and CDR2 sequences are SNHLY and FYNNEI. CDR3 DNA (partial): TGTGCCAGCAGTACACAGGCCCTCGGCTTCTCTGGAAACACA. Encoded protein: CASSTQALGFSGNT. The CDR3 in its entirety is CASSTQALGFSGNTIYF.

About this clone: The read terminates 3 residues ahead of where the CDR3 ends, so the germline J gene completes it. This chain links TRBV7-8 with TRBJ2-2; 8 bases line up with TRBD1. Trimming cost V 2 bases and J 7 bases; bases outside gene matches: 3. CDR1 is SGHVS, CDR2 FQNEAQ, per germline. The CDR3 extends over 14 amino acids. The CDR3 reads CASSLQGAYGELFF. CDR3 DNA, as far as it was read: TGTGCCAGCAGCTTACAGGGGGCCTACGGGGAG.

This clone was picked up many times. The read comes to an end 3 residues before the CDR3 does, leaving the germline J gene to fill in the end. V is TRBV5-1 and J is TRBJ1-3; D unresolved. This CDR3 has 17 residues. Germline-derived CDR1 and CDR2 are SGHRS and YFSETQ. V lost 0 bases to trimming and J lost 2 bases, with 15 bases between them. The sequenced CDR3 bases are TGCGCCAGCAGCTTGGAGGGCAGCCAAGTAGCTGGAAACACC. Amino acid sequence: CASSLEGSQVAGNT. The whole CDR3 region reads CASSLEGSQVAGNTIYF. The entire variable domain, with the rest obtained from reference TRBV5-1 and TRBJ1-3, is as follows: KAGVTQTPRYLIKTRGQQVTLSCSPISGHRSVSWYQQTPGQGLQFLFEYFSETQRNKGNFPGRFSGRQFSNSRSEMNVSTLELGDSALYLCASSLEGSQVAGNTIYFGEGSWLTVV.